The source of this T cell receptor (beta chain) is a study of T cells in Graves' hyperthyroidism and ophthalmopathy. From RNA transcripts, TCR beta CDR3 regions were amplified. The HTBI primer set served for first-round RT-PCR of the TCR CDR3. TCRdb analysed the multiplex PCR reads with MiXCR anew, one entry per CDR3 protein. Altogether roughly 500,000 distinct CDR3 sequences are present, 46% being singletons, with the ten largest covering about 45%. The V and J ends lost 0 bases and 6 bases respectively, with 23 bases between them. The CDR3 has 18 amino acids. This clonotype has a count of ten or more. What it recognizes is unknown. Diagnosing involved the use of clinical symptoms, serum thyroxine and TRAb, thyroid ultrasound and orbital computed tomography. Whole-study results and caveats: Peripheral blood also featured most of the thyroid clonotypes expanded above 0.001.

The TCR was taken from an adult woman with Graves' disease, either hyperthyroidism or ophthalmopathy (not recorded which). Material for sequencing was peripheral blood or thyroid tissue (not recorded which). The rearrangement uses TRBV12-3 or TRBV12-4 and TRBJ1-2; D is possibly TRBD1 (5 bases). The CDR3 reads CASSLALGLGGGENGYTF. In DNA form, the CDR3 reads TGTGCCAGCAGTTTAGCGCTGGGACTGGGCGGGGGGGAGAATGGCTACACCTTC.